This is a list of T cell receptor beta chains from one sample in a study of T cell responses to AZD1222 COVID-19 vaccine. Produced via immunoSEQ multiplex PCR; TCRdb's table is partial and in-frame only. Here the sample spans 140,000 or so clones, about nine tenths being singletons. Sequencing was performed on peripheral blood, taken on day 0 of AZD1222 vaccination. All receptors derive from an adult in good health. The CDR3 runs from the conserved cysteine through the conserved F or W. The order of the fields is J gene, clone size, D gene, V gene, CDR3 protein, CDR3 DNA. A D gene is named only where the DNA matches it firmly. Size tells how often a clone was seen (once, few, many) or the class of an expanded clone, and some rows leave it out.

J gene: TRBJ2-1
clone size: -
D gene: -
V gene: TRBV5-4
CDR3 protein: CASSSDPLALSGNEQFF
CDR3 DNA: TGTGCCAGCAGCTCCGATCCTCTAGCGCTATCGGGTAATGAGCAGTTCTTC

J gene: TRBJ2-4
clone size: -
D gene: TRBD2
V gene: TRBV3-1/TRBV3-2
CDR3 protein: CASSQEIAGANIQYF
CDR3 DNA: TGTGCCAGCAGCCAAGAAATAGCGGGTGCGAACATTCAGTACTTC

J gene: TRBJ1-2
clone size: -
D gene: -
V gene: TRBV7-2
CDR3 protein: CASSFRDSRGGYTF
CDR3 DNA: TGTGCCAGCAGCTTTAGGGACTCCCGGGGCGGCTACACCTTC

J gene: TRBJ1-2
clone size: -
D gene: -
V gene: TRBV9
CDR3 protein: CASSAYYGYTF
CDR3 DNA: TGTGCCAGCAGCGCTTATTATGGCTACACCTTC

J gene: TRBJ2-3
clone size: -
D gene: TRBD2
V gene: TRBV5-1
CDR3 protein: CASSLSPGLAGVADTQYF
CDR3 DNA: TGCGCCAGCAGCTTGTCTCCTGGACTAGCGGGAGTTGCAGATACGCAGTATTTT

J gene: TRBJ1-5
clone size: -
D gene: TRBD1
V gene: TRBV6-5
CDR3 protein: CASRRGQSLQPQHF
CDR3 DNA: TGTGCCAGCAGGCGGGGACAGTCCCTTCAGCCCCAGCATTTT

J gene: TRBJ2-3
clone size: -
D gene: TRBD2
V gene: TRBV19
CDR3 protein: CASTQREGTDTQYF
CDR3 DNA: TGTGCCAGTACGCAGCGGGAGGGGACAGATACGCAGTATTTT

J gene: TRBJ1-6
clone size: few
D gene: -
V gene: TRBV19
CDR3 protein: CASRVLGADNSPLHF
CDR3 DNA: TGTGCCAGTAGGGTACTGGGGGCGGATAATTCACCCCTCCACTTT

J gene: TRBJ2-7
clone size: -
D gene: TRBD2
V gene: TRBV5-1
CDR3 protein: CASSLVASGRTYEQYF
CDR3 DNA: TGCGCCAGCAGCTTGGTTGCTAGCGGGAGAACTTACGAGCAGTACTTC

J gene: TRBJ1-2
clone size: -
D gene: TRBD1
V gene: TRBV29-1
CDR3 protein: CSVEGRDRDFYTF
CDR3 DNA: TGCAGCGTTGAGGGCCGGGACAGGGACTTTTACACCTTC

J gene: TRBJ1-2
clone size: once
D gene: -
V gene: TRBV6-5
CDR3 protein: CASSYGRDYGYTF
CDR3 DNA: TGTGCCAGCAGTTACGGCAGGGACTATGGCTACACCTTC

J gene: TRBJ1-4
clone size: -
D gene: -
V gene: TRBV13
CDR3 protein: CASSLGFPKGNLTEKLFF
CDR3 DNA: TGTGCCAGCAGCTTAGGCTTCCCCAAAGGGAATTTAACGGAAAAACTGTTTTTT

J gene: TRBJ2-2
clone size: -
D gene: -
V gene: TRBV19
CDR3 protein: CASSIGLNTGELFF
CDR3 DNA: TGTGCCAGTAGTATAGGGTTGAACACCGGGGAGCTGTTTTTT

J gene: TRBJ1-5
clone size: -
D gene: TRBD1
V gene: TRBV2
CDR3 protein: CASSRTGGNQPQHF
CDR3 DNA: TGTGCCAGCAGCCGGACAGGGGGCAATCAGCCCCAGCATTTT

J gene: TRBJ1-1
clone size: few
D gene: -
V gene: TRBV5-5
CDR3 protein: CASSPTDTHTEAFF
CDR3 DNA: TGTGCCAGCAGCCCCACTGACACACACACTGAAGCTTTCTTT

J gene: TRBJ2-4
clone size: -
D gene: TRBD1
V gene: TRBV5-4
CDR3 protein: CASSFKDRGNIQYF
CDR3 DNA: TGTGCCAGCAGCTTTAAGGACAGGGGCAACATTCAGTACTTC

J gene: TRBJ2-5
clone size: -
D gene: -
V gene: TRBV7-9
CDR3 protein: CASSLAWEYGTQYF
CDR3 DNA: TGTGCCAGCAGCTTAGCGTGGGAATATGGGACCCAGTACTTC

J gene: TRBJ2-3
clone size: -
D gene: -
V gene: TRBV10-3
CDR3 protein: CAIRGGGLTDTQYF
CDR3 DNA: TGTGCCATCAGGGGTGGCGGTCTCACAGATACGCAGTATTTT

J gene: TRBJ1-2
clone size: -
D gene: TRBD1
V gene: TRBV30
CDR3 protein: CAWMGTGSYGYTF
CDR3 DNA: TGTGCCTGGATGGGGACAGGGAGCTATGGCTACACCTTC

J gene: TRBJ2-2
clone size: -
D gene: -
V gene: TRBV5-1
CDR3 protein: CASSITGTYTGELFF
CDR3 DNA: TGCGCCAGCAGCATTACCGGGACTTATACCGGGGAGCTGTTTTTT

J gene: TRBJ2-3
clone size: -
D gene: -
V gene: TRBV3-1/TRBV3-2
CDR3 protein: CASSQEAVLTDTQYF
CDR3 DNA: TGTGCCAGCAGCCAAGAGGCGGTACTCACAGATACGCAGTATTTT

J gene: TRBJ1-4
clone size: -
D gene: TRBD1
V gene: TRBV5-1
CDR3 protein: CASSPRTGRLDEKLFF
CDR3 DNA: TGCGCCAGCAGCCCAAGGACAGGGAGACTTGATGAAAAACTGTTTTTT

J gene: TRBJ1-2
clone size: -
D gene: -
V gene: TRBV6-6
CDR3 protein: CASSYPDRAPGYTF
CDR3 DNA: TGTGCCAGCAGTTACCCTGACAGAGCGCCTGGCTACACCTTC

J gene: TRBJ2-2
clone size: few
D gene: -
V gene: TRBV5-6
CDR3 protein: CASSLYTGELFF
CDR3 DNA: TGTGCCAGCAGCTTGTATACCGGGGAGCTGTTTTTT

J gene: TRBJ2-1
clone size: -
D gene: TRBD2
V gene: TRBV7-8
CDR3 protein: CASSLAMGLAHSYNEQFF
CDR3 DNA: TGTGCCAGCAGCTTAGCGATGGGACTAGCGCACTCCTACAATGAGCAGTTCTTC

J gene: TRBJ1-4
clone size: -
D gene: -
V gene: TRBV18
CDR3 protein: CASSQRQASTNEKLFF
CDR3 DNA: TGTGCCAGCTCACAAAGACAGGCGTCAACTAATGAAAAACTGTTTTTT

J gene: TRBJ2-4
clone size: few
D gene: -
V gene: TRBV7-2
CDR3 protein: CASSIRGQNIQYF
CDR3 DNA: TGTGCCAGCAGTATCCGGGGCCAAAACATTCAGTACTTC

J gene: TRBJ1-2
clone size: -
D gene: -
V gene: TRBV12-3/TRBV12-4
CDR3 protein: CASSLRPKGITF
CDR3 DNA: TGTGCCAGCAGTCTAAGACCCAAAGGGATCACCTTC

J gene: TRBJ2-5
clone size: -
D gene: TRBD1
V gene: TRBV18
CDR3 protein: CASSQTGTAEETQYF
CDR3 DNA: TGTGCCAGCTCACAAACCGGGACAGCTGAAGAGACCCAGTACTTC

J gene: TRBJ1-2
clone size: -
D gene: TRBD1
V gene: TRBV28
CDR3 protein: CASSQTGISSYTF
CDR3 DNA: TGTGCCAGCAGTCAGACAGGGATAAGCAGCTACACCTTC

J gene: TRBJ2-1
clone size: -
D gene: TRBD2
V gene: TRBV2
CDR3 protein: CATSLADEQFF
CDR3 DNA: TGTGCCACCTCACTAGCGGATGAGCAGTTCTTC

J gene: TRBJ1-5
clone size: -
D gene: -
V gene: TRBV28
CDR3 protein: CASSFKTRGMYSNQPQHF
CDR3 DNA: TGTGCCAGCAGTTTTAAGACTCGAGGGATGTATAGCAATCAGCCCCAGCATTTT

J gene: TRBJ2-7
clone size: -
D gene: TRBD2
V gene: TRBV10-1
CDR3 protein: CASSEQPSGDYEQYF
CDR3 DNA: TGCGCCAGCAGTGAGCAACCTAGCGGGGATTACGAGCAGTACTTC

J gene: TRBJ1-1
clone size: -
D gene: TRBD1
V gene: TRBV3-1/TRBV3-2
CDR3 protein: CASSQGHRGTEAFF
CDR3 DNA: TGTGCCAGCAGCCAAGGCCACAGGGGCACTGAAGCTTTCTTT

J gene: TRBJ2-1
clone size: -
D gene: -
V gene: TRBV6-4
CDR3 protein: CASSDSARASNEQFF
CDR3 DNA: TGTGCCAGCAGTGACTCGGCCCGGGCCTCTAATGAGCAGTTCTTC

J gene: TRBJ2-1
clone size: -
D gene: -
V gene: TRBV30
CDR3 protein: CAWLPFYTGLFLGSYNEQFF
CDR3 DNA: TGTGCCTGGCTACCCTTTTACACAGGGCTTTTCTTGGGCTCCTACAATGAGCAGTTCTTC

J gene: TRBJ2-2
clone size: -
D gene: -
V gene: TRBV21-1
CDR3 protein: CASTQGVTGELFF
CDR3 DNA: TGTGCCAGCACACAGGGGGTCACCGGGGAGCTGTTTTTT

J gene: TRBJ2-7
clone size: -
D gene: -
V gene: TRBV25-1
CDR3 protein: CASSESRVGGYEQYF
CDR3 DNA: TGTGCCAGCAGTGAATCGAGGGTAGGTGGCTACGAGCAGTACTTC

J gene: TRBJ2-7
clone size: -
D gene: -
V gene: TRBV20-1
CDR3 protein: CSAVGAGVQYF
CDR3 DNA: TGCAGTGCAGTGGGGGCGGGGGTGCAGTACTTC

J gene: TRBJ1-3
clone size: -
D gene: TRBD1
V gene: TRBV6-5
CDR3 protein: CASSPRTGSLYTIYF
CDR3 DNA: TGTGCCAGCAGCCCAAGGACAGGGAGCTTATACACCATATATTTT

J gene: TRBJ2-7
clone size: -
D gene: -
V gene: TRBV5-1
CDR3 protein: CASSLPKGGISYEQYF
CDR3 DNA: TGCGCCAGCAGCCTCCCCAAGGGGGGGATATCCTACGAGCAGTACTTC

J gene: TRBJ2-3
clone size: -
D gene: -
V gene: TRBV5-4
CDR3 protein: CASSLPLDGDTQYF
CDR3 DNA: TGTGCCAGCAGCTTACCTCTAGACGGAGATACGCAGTATTTT

J gene: TRBJ1-5
clone size: -
D gene: -
V gene: TRBV28
CDR3 protein: CASSSKQGNQPQHF
CDR3 DNA: TGTGCCAGCAGTTCAAAACAGGGAAATCAGCCCCAGCATTTT

J gene: TRBJ1-2
clone size: -
D gene: TRBD1
V gene: TRBV7-9
CDR3 protein: CASSLQGGNIFDYGYTF
CDR3 DNA: TGTGCCAGCAGCTTACAGGGGGGCAATATTTTTGACTATGGCTACACCTTC

J gene: TRBJ2-1
clone size: -
D gene: TRBD2
V gene: TRBV2
CDR3 protein: CARARGGNNEQFF
CDR3 DNA: TGTGCCAGGGCCCGGGGGGGAAACAATGAGCAGTTCTTC

J gene: TRBJ1-4
clone size: once
D gene: -
V gene: TRBV27
CDR3 protein: CASSDRFNEKLFF
CDR3 DNA: TGTGCCAGCAGCGACAGGTTTAATGAAAAACTGTTTTTT

J gene: TRBJ1-1
clone size: -
D gene: -
V gene: TRBV10-3
CDR3 protein: CAIRGLASFTEAFF
CDR3 DNA: TGTGCCATCAGGGGACTTGCGAGTTTCACTGAAGCTTTCTTT

J gene: TRBJ1-5
clone size: once
D gene: -
V gene: TRBV15
CDR3 protein: CATSSPERTFAFIQPQHF
CDR3 DNA: TGTGCCACCAGCAGCCCCGAAAGGACATTCGCGTTTATTCAGCCCCAGCATTTT

J gene: TRBJ2-4
clone size: once
D gene: -
V gene: TRBV7-9
CDR3 protein: CASSFSGGVAKNIQYF
CDR3 DNA: TGTGCCAGCAGCTTCTCCGGCGGGGTAGCCAAAAACATTCAGTACTTC

J gene: TRBJ1-3
clone size: -
D gene: -
V gene: TRBV9
CDR3 protein: CASSAQTGTGNTIYF
CDR3 DNA: TGTGCCAGCAGCGCACAAACAGGAACTGGAAACACCATATATTTT

J gene: TRBJ1-6
clone size: -
D gene: -
V gene: TRBV13
CDR3 protein: CASSLGGFYNSPLHF
CDR3 DNA: TGTGCCAGCAGCTTAGGGGGTTTCTATAATTCACCCCTCCACTTT

J gene: TRBJ2-7
clone size: -
D gene: TRBD2
V gene: TRBV7-2
CDR3 protein: CASSLDSGSPREQYF
CDR3 DNA: TGTGCCAGCAGCTTAGATAGCGGGAGTCCTCGCGAGCAGTACTTC

J gene: TRBJ2-4
clone size: -
D gene: -
V gene: TRBV28
CDR3 protein: CASSRLGQRLAKNIQYF
CDR3 DNA: TGTGCCAGCAGTCGCCTCGGACAGAGATTAGCCAAAAACATTCAGTACTTC

J gene: TRBJ1-5
clone size: -
D gene: -
V gene: TRBV6-5
CDR3 protein: CASSYSRQDNQPQHF
CDR3 DNA: TGTGCCAGCAGTTACTCCCGTCAGGACAATCAGCCCCAGCATTTT

J gene: TRBJ1-1
clone size: once
D gene: -
V gene: TRBV27
CDR3 protein: CASSFKGRTEAFF
CDR3 DNA: TGTGCCAGCAGTTTCAAGGGAAGAACTGAAGCTTTCTTT

J gene: TRBJ2-7
clone size: -
D gene: TRBD1
V gene: TRBV9
CDR3 protein: CASSVGDRGPEQYF
CDR3 DNA: TGTGCCAGCAGCGTAGGGGACAGGGGGCCCGAGCAGTACTTC

J gene: TRBJ2-1
clone size: -
D gene: TRBD2
V gene: TRBV6-4
CDR3 protein: CASSLSGDPSNEQFF
CDR3 DNA: TGTGCCAGCAGTCTCAGCGGGGACCCCTCTAATGAGCAGTTCTTC

J gene: TRBJ2-3
clone size: -
D gene: TRBD1
V gene: TRBV5-1
CDR3 protein: CASSLDPTGLTDTQYF
CDR3 DNA: TGCGCCAGCAGCTTGGACCCGACAGGGCTCACAGATACGCAGTATTTT

J gene: TRBJ1-5
clone size: once
D gene: -
V gene: TRBV27
CDR3 protein: CASSSRGGSQPQHF
CDR3 DNA: TGTGCCAGCAGTTCGAGGGGGGGGAGTCAGCCCCAGCATTTT

J gene: TRBJ1-1
clone size: -
D gene: TRBD1
V gene: TRBV30
CDR3 protein: CAWSRQGIEAFF
CDR3 DNA: TGTGCCTGGAGTCGACAGGGCATTGAAGCTTTCTTT